The 20 T cell receptor beta chains reported below all come from one sample, sequenced in a study of T cells in Graves' hyperthyroidism and ophthalmopathy. What was amplified from RNA transcripts were TCR beta CDR3 regions. Researchers ran a first-round RT-PCR on the TCR CDR3 using the HTBI primer set. TCRdb called the multiplex PCR reads again in MiXCR, with one record for every CDR3 protein. The sample shows around 620,000 distinct CDR3 sequences, about 17% of them seen only once. The sequenced material came from blood. These receptors were obtained from a woman between 25 and 40 years old with Graves' hyperthyroidism.

This clonotype was seen only a few times. Compared with germline, one end of the junction differs, possibly owing to a read error. The gene calls are TRBV3-1 and TRBJ1-6; D ambiguous. This CDR3 has 12 amino acids. The germline V gene encodes CDR1 LGHDT and CDR2 YNNKEL (reference sequence). This chain's CDR3 is CASSQESGSLYF. Here the CDR3 DNA reads TGTGCCAGCAGCCAAGAGTCGGGATCGCTCTACTTT.

There are a few counts of this clonotype. V is TRBV5-1 and J is TRBJ2-7; D not resolved. Germline V gives CDR1 SGHRS, CDR2 YFSETQ. V gave up 0 bases and J gave up 1 base, with 11 bases separating them. The CDR3 spans 15 residues. CDR3 loop: CASSLAYQTSYEQYF. DNA for the CDR3: TGCGCCAGCAGCTTGGCCTATCAGACTTCCTACGAGCAGTACTTC.

This clonotype was detected many times. The rearrangement uses TRBV6-5 and TRBJ1-1; D not resolved. Germline lookup yields CDR1 MNHEY and CDR2 SVGAGI. V lost 0 bases, J lost 6 bases, and 8 bases lay in between. The CDR3 spans 13 residues. The CDR3 sequence is CASSYSPRAEAFF. The DNA for the CDR3 is TGTGCCAGCAGTTACTCGCCGAGGGCTGAAGCTTTCTTT.

This clonotype showed up many times. V usage is TRBV20-1 and J usage is TRBJ1-5, with D tentatively TRBD1 (5 bases). Germline loops: CDR1 DFQATT, CDR2 SNEGSKA (reference sequence). CDR3 size: 13 residues. Trimming took off 2 bases at V and 7 bases at J, with 12 bases between the two ends. The CDR3 here is CSARSGRDQPQHF. The CDR3 nucleotides are TGCAGTGCTAGATCTGGGAGGGACCAGCCCCAGCATTTT.

This clonotype was counted a few times. The V and J genes are TRBV24-1 and TRBJ2-3; D gene unclear. The CDR3 totals 14 residues. Germline CDR1 KGHDR, CDR2 SFDVKD. The germline V and J ends were trimmed by 5 bases and 0 bases, with 8 bases remaining between them. The CDR3: CATSGHPSTDTQYF. The CDR3, as DNA: TGTGCCACCAGTGGACACCCAAGCACAGATACGCAGTATTTT.

The rearrangement uses TRBV9 and TRBJ1-5, with 8 bases lining up with TRBD1. Germline values: CDR1 SGDLS, CDR2 YYNGEE. CDR3 size: 15 residues. J lost 6 bases, V lost 0 bases, and 5 bases had no gene match. The CDR3 DNA sequence: TGTGCCAGCAGCGTAGGGACAGGGCCGGGTCAGCCCCAGCATTTT. Protein: CASSVGTGPGQPQHF.

The rearrangement joins TRBV9 to TRBJ2-7; D ambiguous. The CDR3 length is 14 residues. CDR1 and CDR2 from the germline V gene are SGDLS and YYNGEE. Deletions cut 0 bases from V and 0 bases from J, with 7 bases between. CDR3 residues: CASSVATTSYEQYF. CDR3 DNA: TGTGCCAGCAGCGTAGCGACCACCTCCTACGAGCAGTACTTC.

V is TRBV11-2 and J is TRBJ2-2; 8 bases line up with TRBD1. Germline-derived CDR1 and CDR2 are SGHAT and FQNNGV. V lost 1 base to trimming and J lost 6 bases; unmatched junction nucleotides: 4. CDR3 length: 15 amino acids. As DNA, the CDR3 is TGTGCCAGCAGCTTAGGTCAGGGGGCATCCGGGGAGCTGTTTTTT. Translation gives CASSLGQGASGELFF.

Comments on this clonotype: Germline is not matched at one junction end, which may reflect a read error. The chain employs TRBV10-3 and TRBJ1-1, with a tentative D call TRBD1 (6 bases). This CDR3 spans 16 amino acids. Per germline, CDR1 ENHRY and CDR2 SYGVKD. The CDR3 sequence: CAISYSAGQTNTKAFF. As DNA, the CDR3 is TGTGCCATCAGCTATTCGGCCGGACAGACAAACACTAAAGCTTTCTTT.

In this sample, this clonotype turned up a few times. The chain employs TRBV7-2 and TRBJ1-1, with a possible D match to TRBD1 (5 bases). The germline CDR1 and CDR2 sequences are SGHTA and FQGNSA. V lost 0 bases and J lost 3, with 23 bases in between. The CDR3 is 19 residues long. CDR3 sequence reads: CASSLARGVLGREDTEAFF. The CDR3 region has the DNA TGTGCCAGCAGCTTAGCGCGGGGTGTTTTGGGCAGGGAAGACACTGAAGCTTTCTTT.

The sample holds one count of this clonotype. This sequence may be a read error, since a much larger clone differs from it by one base. V and J are TRBV7-9 and TRBJ2-7; 7 bases agree with TRBD2. CDR1 SEHNR and CDR2 FQNEAQ come from the germline V gene (reference sequence). CDR3 size: 14 residues. Here the CDR3 reads CVSSLAASGYEQYF. For the CDR3, the DNA is TGTGTCAGCAGCTTAGCGGCTAGCGGCTACGAGCAGTACTTC.

V and J are TRBV29-1 and TRBJ2-5, with 9 bases aligning to TRBD2. The V gene's germline CDR1 is SQVTM and CDR2 ANQGSEA. Unmatched junction bases numbered 10, after V lost 7 bases and J lost 1 base. The CDR3 runs 15 residues. The CDR3 sequence: CSAHRQLAGQETQYF. The DNA for the CDR3 is TGCAGCGCACACCGACAACTAGCGGGCCAAGAGACCCAGTACTTC.

This clonotype has a handful of counts. This sequence joins TRBV28 and TRBJ2-1; 16 bases are shared with TRBD2. The CDR3 has 19 amino acids. The V gene's germline CDR1 is MDHEN and CDR2 SYDVKM. The junction had 11 bases not matched to a gene; V was cut back by 1 base and J by 8 bases. The CDR3 sequence is CASSLLGLAGGPSNYEQFF. The CDR3, as DNA: TGTGCCAGCAGTTTATTGGGACTAGCGGGAGGGCCGAGTAACTATGAGCAGTTCTTC.

This clonotype has a handful of counts. V is TRBV29-1 and J is TRBJ2-7, with 10 bases aligning to TRBD1. Germline trimming cut 3 bases from V and 2 bases from J; bases unmatched to any gene: 7. The CDR3 runs to 15 residues. In germline, CDR1 is SQVTM, CDR2 ANQGSEA. The CDR3 coding sequence is TGCAGCGTTGATCTGGGACAGGGGTACCCCTACGAGCAGTACTTC. Translating it yields CSVDLGQGYPYEQYF.

Many counts were recorded for this clonotype. Here the CDR3 reads CSARGAGNYGYTF. The CDR3 DNA sequence: TGCAGTGCTAGGGGGGCAGGGAACTATGGCTACACCTTC. The chain carries TRBV20-1 and TRBJ1-2, with D possibly TRBD1 on 6 matching bases. This CDR3 spans 13 amino acids. V gave up 3 bases and J gave up 2 bases, with 10 bases separating them. Germline assignment: CDR1 DFQATT and CDR2 SNEGSKA (reference sequence).

The genes are TRBV20-1 and TRBJ1-6; D is undetermined. The CDR3 is made up of 16 amino acids. Trimming stripped 4 bases from V and 0 bases from J, with 13 bases between. The germline V gene has CDR1 DFQATT and CDR2 SNEGSKA (reference sequence). CDR3 region: CSANERAGSYNSPLHF. Here the CDR3 DNA reads TGCAGTGCTAATGAGAGAGCGGGCTCCTATAATTCACCCCTCCACTTT.

This clonotype was detected many times. The chain couples TRBV28 to TRBJ2-1; unclear D gene. Trimming took 6 bases from V and 1 from J, leaving 10 bases between them. CDR1 is MDHEN, CDR2 SYDVKM, per germline. The CDR3 covers 14 residues. CDR3: CASRPRASYNEQFF. Here the CDR3 DNA reads TGTGCCAGCAGGCCGAGAGCATCCTACAATGAGCAGTTCTTC.

This clonotype has ten or more counts. V gene TRBV20-1 combines with J gene TRBJ2-1; tentatively, D is TRBD2 (6 bases). The CDR3 length is 12 residues. V shed 5 bases and J shed 7 bases, with 12 bases lying between them. The germline V gene has CDR1 DFQATT and CDR2 SNEGSKA (reference sequence). CDR3 in amino acids: CSAAGLRNEQFF. The CDR3 coding sequence is TGCAGTGCTGCGGGACTTCGGAATGAGCAGTTCTTC.

This clonotype was observed at least ten times. The rearrangement joins TRBV11-3 to TRBJ2-7; the match to TRBD2 covers 8 bases. The length of the CDR3 is 14 residues. J was trimmed by 5 bases and V by 1 base; bases with no gene match: 4. In germline, CDR1 is SGHNT, CDR2 YENEEA. The CDR3 region is CASSLAGRVNEQYF. CDR3 nucleotides: TGTGCCAGCAGCTTAGCCGGGAGGGTCAACGAGCAGTACTTC. Using reference TRBV11-3 and TRBJ2-7 for the parts outside the CDR3, the full variable domain is EAGVVQSPRYKIIEKKQPVAFWCNPISGHNTLYWYLQNLGQGPELLIRYENEEAVDDSQLPKDRFSAERLKGVDSTLKIQPAELGDSAVYLCASSLAGRVNEQYFGPGTRLTVT.

The rearrangement links TRBV12-3 or TRBV12-4 to TRBJ1-4, with a tentative D call TRBD1 (5 bases). Trimming removed 7 bases at V and 6 bases at J, with 15 bases between. This CDR3 has 14 residues. CDR3: CASTSFGADEKLFF. In DNA form, the CDR3 reads TGTGCCAGCACGTCTTTTGGGGCTGATGAAAAACTGTTTTTT.